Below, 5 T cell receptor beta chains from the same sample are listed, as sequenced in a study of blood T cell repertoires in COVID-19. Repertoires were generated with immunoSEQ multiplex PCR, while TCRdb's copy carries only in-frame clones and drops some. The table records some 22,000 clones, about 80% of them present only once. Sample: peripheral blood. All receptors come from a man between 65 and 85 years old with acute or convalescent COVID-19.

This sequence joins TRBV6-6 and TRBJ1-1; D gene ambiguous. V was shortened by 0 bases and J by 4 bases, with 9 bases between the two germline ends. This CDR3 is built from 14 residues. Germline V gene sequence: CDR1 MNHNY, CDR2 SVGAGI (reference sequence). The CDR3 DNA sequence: TGTGCCAGCAGTTACTCTGGAGGGAGCACTGAAGCTTTCTTT. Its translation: CASSYSGGSTEAFF.

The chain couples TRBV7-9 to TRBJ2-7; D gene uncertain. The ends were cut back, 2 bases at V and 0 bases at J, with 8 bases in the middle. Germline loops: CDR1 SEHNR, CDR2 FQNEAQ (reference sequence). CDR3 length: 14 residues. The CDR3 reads CASSLILGSYEQYF. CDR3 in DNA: TGTGCCAGCAGCTTAATCCTCGGCTCCTACGAGCAGTACTTC.

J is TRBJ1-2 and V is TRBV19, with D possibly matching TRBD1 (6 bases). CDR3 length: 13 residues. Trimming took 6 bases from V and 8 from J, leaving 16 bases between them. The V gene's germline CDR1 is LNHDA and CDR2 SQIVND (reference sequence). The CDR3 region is CASSNLQGGGYTF. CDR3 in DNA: TGTGCCAGTAGCAACCTACAGGGAGGGGGCTACACCTTC.

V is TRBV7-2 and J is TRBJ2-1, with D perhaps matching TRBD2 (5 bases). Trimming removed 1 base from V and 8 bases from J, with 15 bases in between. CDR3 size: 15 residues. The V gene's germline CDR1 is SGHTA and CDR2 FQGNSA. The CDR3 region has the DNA TGTGCCAGCAGCTTAGTAGTGCTAGCTGGGTATGAGCAGTTCTTC. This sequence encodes CASSLVVLAGYEQFF. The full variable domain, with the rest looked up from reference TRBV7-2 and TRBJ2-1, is GAGVSQSPSNKVTEKGKDVELRCDPISGHTALYWYRQSLGQGLEFLIYFQGNSAPDKSGLPSDRFSAERTGGSVSTLTIQRTQQEDSAVYLCASSLVVLAGYEQFFGPGTRLTVL.

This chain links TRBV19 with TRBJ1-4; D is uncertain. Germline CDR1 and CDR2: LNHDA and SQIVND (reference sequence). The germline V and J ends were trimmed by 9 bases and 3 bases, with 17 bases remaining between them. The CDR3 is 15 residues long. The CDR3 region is CASKRAGSSNEKLFF. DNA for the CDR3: TGTGCCAGCAAGCGAGCGGGGAGCTCTAATGAAAAACTGTTTTTT.